This TCR beta chain was found in a study of blood T cell repertoires in COVID-19. Assay used: immunoSEQ multiplex PCR; TCRdb lists only in-frame clones, some missing. The sample includes a few hundred thousand clones, more than 75% seen only once; the top ten take 6.6%. CDR1 is MGHDK and CDR2 is SYGVNS in the germline V gene. The CDR3 length is 14 residues. J lost 12 bases, V lost 6 bases, and 11 bases had no gene match. The specimen sequenced was PBMCs or T cells enriched from blood (not recorded which). This chain joins TRBV25-1 and TRBJ1-6; 7 bases align to TRBD1. This receptor was taken from a woman between 50 and 59 years old who had been exposed to COVID-19. CDR3 sequence: CASSYRGSIGPLHF. CDR3 bases: TGTGCCAGCAGCTACAGGGGAAGTATTGGACCCCTCCACTTT.